This entry features one TCR beta chain sequence. Its antigen is not known. Clones were sequenced by immunoSEQ multiplex PCR, and TCRdb holds only the in-frame ones, with some missing. The sample lists around 100,000 clones, less than 90% occurring once. Germline V CDR1 and CDR2: SGHNT, YENEEA. The CDR3 length is 17 residues. Trimming stripped 3 bases from V and 0 bases from J, with 16 bases between. The data originate from a study of T cell responses to AZD1222 COVID-19 vaccine. Study findings and constraints: The donors showed a predominance of white British ancestry and of females, with possible underestimation of clonal diversity.

The source is an adult in good health. The specimen was peripheral blood, collected on day 0 of AZD1222 vaccination. This chain uses TRBV11-3 with TRBJ2-3; D tentatively reads TRBD1 or TRBD2 (5 bases each). The CDR3 bases are TGTGCCAGCAGCTTGAACTCCCGGGGCACTAGCACAGATACGCAGTATTTT. It yields the protein CASSLNSRGTSTDTQYF.